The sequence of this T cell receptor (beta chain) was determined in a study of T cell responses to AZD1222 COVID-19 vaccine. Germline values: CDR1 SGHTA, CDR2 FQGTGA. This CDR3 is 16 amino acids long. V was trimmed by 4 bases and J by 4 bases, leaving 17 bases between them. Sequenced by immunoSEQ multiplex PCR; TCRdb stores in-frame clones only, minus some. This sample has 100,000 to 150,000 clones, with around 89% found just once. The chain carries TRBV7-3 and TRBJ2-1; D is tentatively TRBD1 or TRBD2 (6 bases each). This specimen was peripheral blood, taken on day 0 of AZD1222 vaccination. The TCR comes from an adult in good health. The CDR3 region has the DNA TGTGCCAGCAGCTCATATTGGGGGGCAGGGTACAATGAGCAGTTCTTC. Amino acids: CASSSYWGAGYNEQFF. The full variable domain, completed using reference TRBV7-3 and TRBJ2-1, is GAGVSQTPSNKVTEKGKYVELRCDPISGHTALYWYRQSLGQGPEFLIYFQGTGAADDSGLPNDRFFAVRPEGSVSTLKIQRTERGDSAVYLCASSSYWGAGYNEQFFGPGTRLTVL.